These T cell receptor beta chains were read from a single sample in a study of graft-versus-host responses after intestinal transplantation. These receptors' antigens are unknown. Clones were sequenced by immunoSEQ multiplex PCR, and TCRdb holds only the in-frame ones, with some missing. The sample lists over 65,000 clones; 91% were seen once. The material sequenced was unstimulated CD8+ T cells sorted from spleen or lymph node cells, taken before transplant. Receptor source: a human donor who was the organ donor for an intestinal transplant. Each CDR3 is given with its conserved first and last residue. The D gene is left open where the match is weak.

d_call | j_call | v_call | cdr3_aa
NA | TRBJ1-2 | TRBV6-6 | CASCESENRLYGYTF
NA | TRBJ1-1 | TRBV4-2 | CASSQEIGFEAFF
TRBD1 | TRBJ1-2 | TRBV6-1 | CASNLPARAGGGYTF
TRBD1 | TRBJ2-3 | TRBV11-3 | CASSRGTGLSTDTQYF
NA | TRBJ2-7 | TRBV2 | CASRRWEQYF
NA | TRBJ1-2 | TRBV20-1 | CSAREGGYTF
NA | TRBJ1-1 | TRBV19 | CASSLTLNTEAFF
NA | TRBJ1-5 | TRBV4-2 | CASSQDRSGDRPQHF
NA | TRBJ2-2 | TRBV6-1 | CASRTGQYTGELFF
TRBD1 | TRBJ2-2 | TRBV7-9 | CASSLGDRDHGELFF
TRBD2 | TRBJ2-1 | TRBV6-6 | CASSLAENNEQFF
TRBD1 | TRBJ1-5 | TRBV27 | CASSPTSGTGFWAASISNQPQHF
TRBD1 | TRBJ2-5 | TRBV6-4 | CASISTGQETQETQYF
NA | TRBJ2-7 | TRBV4-1 | CASSQGSDTSYEQYF
NA | TRBJ1-2 | TRBV2 | CASRKQGVGYIF
TRBD1 | TRBJ1-1 | TRBV11-2 | CASSNLQGITEAFF
NA | TRBJ2-3 | TRBV13 | CASLVADTQYF
NA | TRBJ1-5 | TRBV4-2 | CASSQGLEPQHF
NA | TRBJ1-4 | TRBV6-4 | CASRWRQAGGNEKLFF
NA | TRBJ2-1 | TRBV2 | CASSIGKLSYNEQFF
NA | TRBJ1-6 | TRBV7-2 | CASSLLGGASSYNSPLHF
TRBD2 | TRBJ2-3 | TRBV10-1 | CASSSGGWGTDTQYF
TRBD1 | TRBJ2-1 | TRBV5-6 | CASSVTGGTRFF
TRBD1 | TRBJ1-3 | TRBV27 | CASSLLSNRGSGNTIYF
NA | TRBJ1-1 | TRBV7-9 | CASSLEVIFPEAFF
NA | TRBJ2-2 | TRBV9 | CASSVHSLQGSNTGELFF
NA | TRBJ2-1 | TRBV13 | CASRGEGGGNEQFF
NA | TRBJ1-2 | TRBV4-1 | CASSQVLGGAYGYTF
NA | TRBJ1-1 | TRBV7-9 | CASSPLQGRWTEAFF
TRBD2 | TRBJ2-1 | TRBV2 | CASVKREGPNEQFF
TRBD2 | TRBJ2-1 | TRBV6-4 | CASSDRGLAGRGEQFF
TRBD2 | TRBJ2-7 | TRBV7-6 | CASGPGGLPYEQYF
NA | TRBJ2-3 | TRBV28 | CASSPPGYTDTQYF
NA | TRBJ2-2 | TRBV21-1 | CASNRSSGGNTGELFF
NA | TRBJ1-5 | TRBV15 | CATSRVRRGSQPQHF
TRBD2 | TRBJ2-7 | TRBV14 | CASSQGLAGVPERSYEQYF
TRBD1 | TRBJ1-1 | TRBV11-3 | CASSPPGQLNTEAFF
NA | TRBJ1-1 | TRBV5-4 | CASSLEERMNTEAFF
NA | TRBJ1-4 | TRBV5-1 | CASSSPSEKLFF
TRBD2 | TRBJ2-7 | TRBV5-1 | CASGDSSGRAHEQYF
NA | TRBJ2-1 | TRBV9 | CASTKGGAYNEQFF
NA | TRBJ2-5 | TRBV5-6 | CASSLGRGNEQYF
NA | TRBJ2-7 | TRBV5-6 | CASSSNSYEQYF
TRBD2 | TRBJ2-5 | TRBV11-3 | CASSLWTSDLGQETQYF
NA | TRBJ2-1 | TRBV7-9 | CASSLDRNSYNEQFF
NA | TRBJ2-2 | TRBV5-6 | CASSLGPPNTGELFF
TRBD1 | TRBJ2-3 | TRBV12-5 | CASDQGQGADTQYF
TRBD2 | TRBJ2-2 | TRBV27 | CASRVTSGSPGELFF
TRBD2 | TRBJ2-2 | TRBV7-9 | CASTSPTSGGADTGELFF
NA | TRBJ1-5 | TRBV30 | CAWSVGFSNQPQHF
TRBD2 | TRBJ2-7 | TRBV5-1 | CASSSTSGTSYEQYF
NA | TRBJ2-7 | TRBV27 | CASSLFSQGSYEQYF
TRBD2 | TRBJ2-7 | TRBV5-4 | CASSSKSGRESSEQYF
NA | TRBJ2-5 | TRBV7-6 | CASSNQETQYF